A selection of T cell receptor beta chains follows, all from one sample in a study of cytotoxic CD8 clonotypes in ibrutinib-treated CLL. Using immunoSEQ multiplex PCR, the repertoire was profiled, and TCRdb retains in-frame clones only, with some absent. The table lists some 140,000 clones, over 60% of them singletons. Sequencing used PBMCs, obtained after 12 months of ibrutinib treatment. Source of these receptors: a human donor with chronic lymphocytic leukemia. Each CDR3 is given with its conserved first and last residue.

CASSFNGAQGMDTQYF,TRBV27,TRBJ2-3
CASSRDSRYGYTF,TRBV5-6,TRBJ1-2
CAWSVRWGLAGDEQFF,TRBV30,TRBJ2-1
CASSLRALHTDTQYF,TRBV5-4,TRBJ2-3
CSAYYDEQFF,TRBV20-1,TRBJ2-1
CASSQSGGVGNEQFF,TRBV4-3,TRBJ2-1
CASSREGANTWQYF,TRBV5-4,TRBJ2-7
CASSSRQLTQYF,TRBV13,TRBJ2-5
CASSFGSTAHNEQFF,TRBV5-1,TRBJ2-1
CSVARTSMNTEAFF,TRBV29-1,TRBJ1-1
CASSTTDGNQPQHF,TRBV27,TRBJ1-5
CASSPTGVDTGELFF,TRBV18,TRBJ2-2
CASSLSSYGYTF,TRBV28,TRBJ1-2
CASSIGRLAKNIQYF,TRBV19,TRBJ2-4
CASSQALFYGLNRPGDGYTF,TRBV4-1,TRBJ1-2
CASSAGTGIRDYGYTF,TRBV5-1,TRBJ1-2
CASRRQQGVGSSGANVLTF,TRBV7-9,TRBJ2-6
CASSLRGLAYNEQFF,TRBV28,TRBJ2-1
CASSYSIIQETQYF,TRBV6-5,TRBJ2-5
CASSLAGDGYEQYF,TRBV6-5,TRBJ2-7
CAISGDTGNYGYTF,TRBV10-3,TRBJ1-2
CASSLNYEQYF,TRBV7-2,TRBJ2-7
CASSLALGSGAPNNYGYTF,TRBV5-1,TRBJ1-2
CASSQDRTYNEQFF,TRBV4-1,TRBJ2-1
CASSQVPYEQYF,TRBV4-2,TRBJ2-7
CASSLDRHTDTQYF,TRBV27,TRBJ2-3
CASSQGLGGGNTEAFF,TRBV5-4,TRBJ1-1
CASSGNRGVREQYF,TRBV28,TRBJ2-7
CASSSKRGHYLSTDTQYF,TRBV11-2,TRBJ2-3
CASSLSPTGIYGYTF,TRBV11-2,TRBJ1-2
CASSLDRDLGTQYF,TRBV5-4,TRBJ2-5
CASRGRTNYGYTF,TRBV2,TRBJ1-2
CASRVSPGGADTQYF,TRBV5-4,TRBJ2-3
CASSRLTGLGYEQYF,TRBV4-1,TRBJ2-7
CASSGGRVYGYTF,TRBV25-1,TRBJ1-2
CASSRGLAGVGTDTQYF,TRBV2,TRBJ2-3
CASRGSTYNEQFF,TRBV25-1,TRBJ2-1
CASTPDGAARNNEQFF,TRBV7-2,TRBJ2-1
CASSYGWARGYGYTF,TRBV6-5,TRBJ1-2
CASTPDRGFNYGYTF,TRBV6-6,TRBJ1-2
CASSTGQGAQPQHF,TRBV28,TRBJ1-5
CASSSAWVNYGYTF,TRBV5-8,TRBJ1-2
CASSDSNSGANVLTF,TRBV5-1,TRBJ2-6
CAAGRSNQPQHF,TRBV19,TRBJ1-5
CASSRVIDYEQYF,TRBV6-5,TRBJ2-7
CASTGLTSVEQFF,TRBV7-8,TRBJ2-1
CASSLLSRGGRIETQYF,TRBV28,TRBJ2-5
CASPGQGAIEQYF,TRBV23-1,TRBJ2-7
CSVETGVDQPQHF,TRBV29-1,TRBJ1-5
CASSPQGTHTYEQYF,TRBV18,TRBJ2-7